Presented here are 6 T cell receptor beta chains from one specimen sequenced in a study of cytomegalovirus exposure and HLA in healthy donors. With 60 Vbeta and 13 Jbeta primers, the PCR was carried out. The repertoire was sequenced with immunoSEQ multiplex PCR; TCRdb's copy has only in-frame clones and lacks some. The table has 84,000 or so clones, approximately 80% seen once; the top ten hold approximately 3%. Sequencing was performed on PBMCs. All receptors come from a young man in good health and CMV-seronegative.

V and J are TRBV5-6 and TRBJ2-7; 7 nucleotides match TRBD2. This CDR3 comprises 15 residues. CDR1 is SGHDT and CDR2 is YYEEEE in the germline V gene. With V trimmed by 6 bases and J by 6 bases, 15 bases remained unmatched. This chain's CDR3 is CASKWLAQSGGEQYF. CDR3 nucleotides: TGTGCCAGCAAATGGCTCGCTCAATCGGGGGGCGAGCAGTACTTC.

The chain is built from TRBV27 and TRBJ1-6; tentatively, D is TRBD1 (5 bases). The CDR3 covers 16 residues. Trimming took off 3 bases at V and 8 bases at J, with 17 bases between the two ends. The germline V gene encodes CDR1 MNHEY and CDR2 SMNVEV (reference sequence). This CDR3 is CASSFSRQSLDSPLHF. The CDR3 bases are TGTGCCAGCAGTTTTTCACGACAGAGTCTGGATTCACCCCTCCACTTT.

This clone was seen a few times. The chain is built from TRBV5-1 and TRBJ2-7; 9 nucleotides align to TRBD1. V gave up 5 bases and J gave up 3 bases; unmatched junction bases: 12. This CDR3 comprises 16 residues. Germline CDR1 is SGHRS and CDR2 is YFSETQ. The CDR3: CASSYVGTGINYEQYF. CDR3 sequence (DNA): TGCGCCAGCAGTTACGTCGGGACAGGGATAAACTACGAGCAGTACTTC.

The rearrangement links TRBV27 to TRBJ2-7; weak D call: TRBD2 (5 bases). This CDR3 is built from 14 residues. Trimming pared 5 bases from V and 5 bases from J, leaving 16 bases between. Germline V gene lookup returns CDR1 MNHEY and CDR2 SMNVEV (reference sequence). The CDR3 DNA reads as TGTGCCAGCAGTCGTCGGCGCCCCGGGAACGAGCAGTACTTC. This sequence encodes CASSRRRPGNEQYF.

The chain is built from TRBV5-6 and TRBJ2-7; 8 nucleotides agree with TRBD1. This CDR3 has 15 residues. Germline assignment: CDR1 SGHDT and CDR2 YYEEEE. Unmatched junction bases numbered 7, after V lost 0 bases and J lost 5 bases. This CDR3 is CASSLEGQGFHEQYF. DNA of the CDR3: TGTGCCAGCAGCTTGGAAGGACAGGGATTTCACGAGCAGTACTTC.

This chain uses TRBV5-1 with TRBJ1-5; D perhaps matches TRBD1 (6 bases). Germline V gene sequence: CDR1 SGHRS, CDR2 YFSETQ. This CDR3 region has 14 residues. V lost 4 bases and J lost 2, with 10 bases in between. The CDR3 coding sequence is TGCGCCAGCAGCGCAGGGGTGGGCAATCAGCCCCAGCATTTT. This gives the protein CASSAGVGNQPQHF.